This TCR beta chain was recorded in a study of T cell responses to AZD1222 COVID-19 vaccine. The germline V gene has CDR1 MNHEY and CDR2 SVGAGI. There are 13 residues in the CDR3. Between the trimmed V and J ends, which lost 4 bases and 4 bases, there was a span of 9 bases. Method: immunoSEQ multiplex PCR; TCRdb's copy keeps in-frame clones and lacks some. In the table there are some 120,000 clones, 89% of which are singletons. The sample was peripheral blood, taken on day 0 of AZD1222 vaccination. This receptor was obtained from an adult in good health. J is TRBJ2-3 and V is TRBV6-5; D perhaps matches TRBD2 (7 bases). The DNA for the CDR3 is TGTGCCAGCAGTTTAGGGGGGGCAGATACGCAGTATTTT. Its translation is CASSLGGADTQYF.